This TCR beta chain was sequenced during a study of shared T cell receptors in the human thymus. TCRdb's copy holds only in-frame clones and misses some; the assay was immunoSEQ multiplex PCR. The sample yields about 660,000 clones, around 87% seen once. The CDR3 contains 14 residues. CDR1 is LNHDA, CDR2 SQIVND, per germline (reference sequence). The ends lost 4 bases at V and 2 bases at J; junction bases unmatched: 4. The same data also contributed to another study, on human thymus T cells.

The sequenced sample was thymocytes. The chain combines TRBV19 with TRBJ1-1, with 7 bases that match TRBD1. The sequence derives from a boy under two years old with a congenital heart defect. In DNA, the CDR3 is TGTGCCAGTAGTAGAGGGACAGAAAACACTGAAGCTTTCTTT. Amino acids: CASSRGTENTEAFF.